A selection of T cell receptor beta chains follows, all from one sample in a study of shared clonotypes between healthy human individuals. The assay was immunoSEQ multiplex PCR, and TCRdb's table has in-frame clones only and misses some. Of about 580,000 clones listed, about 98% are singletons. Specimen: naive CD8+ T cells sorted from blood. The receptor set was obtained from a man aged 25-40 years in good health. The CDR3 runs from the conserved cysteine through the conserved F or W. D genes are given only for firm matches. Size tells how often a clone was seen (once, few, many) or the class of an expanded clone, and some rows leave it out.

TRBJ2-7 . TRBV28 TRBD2 TGTGCCAGCAGCCCGGGACTAGCGGGTTACGAGCAGTACTTC CASSPGLAGYEQYF
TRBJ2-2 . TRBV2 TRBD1 TGTGCCAGCAACCCCTACAGGGGAAACACCGGGGAGCTGTTTTTT CASNPYRGNTGELFF
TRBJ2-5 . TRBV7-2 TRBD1 TGTGCCAGCAGCTTACAGGACAGGGGGAAGGAGACCCAGTACTTC CASSLQDRGKETQYF
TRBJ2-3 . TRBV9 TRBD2 TGTGCCAGCAAGCGGGGGGCGTCTGGCACAGATACGCAGTATTTT CASKRGASGTDTQYF
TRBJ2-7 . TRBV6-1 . TGTGCCAGCAGCCCCTACTACGAGCAGTACTTC CASSPYYEQYF
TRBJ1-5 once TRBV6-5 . TGTGCCAGCAGTCCATCAAATAGCAATCAGCCCCAGCATTTT CASSPSNSNQPQHF
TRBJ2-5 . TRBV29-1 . TGCAGCGTTGAAGTAGTGGGTTTACAAGAGACCCAGTACTTC CSVEVVGLQETQYF
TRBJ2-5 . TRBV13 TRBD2 TGTGCCAGCAGCTTAGTGGCTAGCGGGAGGGCTGTTGAGACCCAGTACTTC CASSLVASGRAVETQYF
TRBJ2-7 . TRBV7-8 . TGTGCCAGCAGCCCCCGGTGGGGGCTGACGGACGAGCAGTACTTC CASSPRWGLTDEQYF
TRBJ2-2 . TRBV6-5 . TGTGCCAGCAGTTACGGGGGTCCGAACACCGGGGAGCTGTTTTTT CASSYGGPNTGELFF
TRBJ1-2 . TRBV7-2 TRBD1 TGTGCCAGCAGCTTGAACGGACAGGGGGCCGTACCCAACTATGGCTACACCTTC CASSLNGQGAVPNYGYTF
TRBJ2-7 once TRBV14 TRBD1 TGTGCCAGCAGCCAAACCGGGACAGGGTTTGGTGTGCAGTACTTC CASSQTGTGFGVQYF
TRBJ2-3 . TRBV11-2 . TGTGCCAGCAGCCTCCCAAATTCTCGTTTTAGCACAGATACGCAGTATTTT CASSLPNSRFSTDTQYF
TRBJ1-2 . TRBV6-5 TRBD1 TGTGCCAGCAGTTCCCCGGACAGGGAGTCGTCCGGCTACACCTTC CASSSPDRESSGYTF
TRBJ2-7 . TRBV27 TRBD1 TGTGCCAGCAGTTCTTTGACAGGGGGCATCGAGCAGTACTTC CASSSLTGGIEQYF
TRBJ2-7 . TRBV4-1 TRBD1 TGCGCCAGCAGCCCTTCTTCGGGACAGGTGACCTACGAGCAGTACTTC CASSPSSGQVTYEQYF
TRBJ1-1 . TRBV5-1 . TGCGCCAGCAGAAATTCCGGACTGCTGGACACTGAAGCTTTCTTT CASRNSGLLDTEAFF
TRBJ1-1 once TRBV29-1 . TGCAGCGGATCGGTCTTGGGGGAAGCTTTCTTT CSGSVLGEAFF
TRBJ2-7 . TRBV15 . TGTGCCACCAGCAGAGCACAAGCAAGATCCTACGAGCAGTACTTC CATSRAQARSYEQYF
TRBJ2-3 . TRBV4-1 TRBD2 TGCGCCAGCAGTCCCGAGCGGGAGGGTTCAGATACGCAGTATTTT CASSPEREGSDTQYF
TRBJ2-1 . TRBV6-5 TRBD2 TGTGCCTCGGGGGGGTTCAATGAGCAGTTCTTC CASGGFNEQFF
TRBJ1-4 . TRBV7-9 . TGTGCCGGCAGCCCCGGACGGACAACTAATGAAAAACTGTTTTTT CAGSPGRTTNEKLFF
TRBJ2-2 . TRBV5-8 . TGTGCCAGCAGCTTCTGGAACGGGGAGCTGTTTTTT CASSFWNGELFF
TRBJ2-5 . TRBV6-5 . TGTGCCAGCAGTTACGCAGAGACCCAGTACTTC CASSYAETQYF
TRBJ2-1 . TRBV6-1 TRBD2 TGTGCCAGCAGTGAGGAGCGCCTAGCGGGAGGGCCGGTTTTGAATGAGCAGTTCTTC CASSEERLAGGPVLNEQFF
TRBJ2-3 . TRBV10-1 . TGCGCCAGCAGTGAGTCGGGGGGAACAGATACGCAGTATTTT CASSESGGTDTQYF
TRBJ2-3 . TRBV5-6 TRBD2 TGTGCCAGCAGATCGACTAGCGCTCACACAGATACGCAGTATTTT CASRSTSAHTDTQYF
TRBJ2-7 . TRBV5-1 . TGCGCCAGCAGTGAGTGGGCAGGGGCGAACGAGCAGTACTTC CASSEWAGANEQYF
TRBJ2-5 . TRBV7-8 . TGTGCCAGCAGCTCCACTCTGGGCGGGGTTCAAGAGACCCAGTACTTC CASSSTLGGVQETQYF
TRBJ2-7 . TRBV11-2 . TGTGCCAGCACTGACGGGATCTACGAGCAGTACTTC CASTDGIYEQYF
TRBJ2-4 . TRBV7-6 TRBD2 TGTGCCAGCAGCCTTGGACTAGCGGGGGGCAACAAAAACATTCAGTACTTC CASSLGLAGGNKNIQYF
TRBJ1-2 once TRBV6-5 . TGTGCCAGCAGTTACTCGGCGGACAGCTATGGCTACACCTTC CASSYSADSYGYTF
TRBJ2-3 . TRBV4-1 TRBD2 TGCGCCAGCACCCTGACTAGCGGGGGCACAGATACGCAGTATTTT CASTLTSGGTDTQYF
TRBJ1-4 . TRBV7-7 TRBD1 TGTGCCAGCAGCCCCAGACAGGGCCCTAATGAAAAACTGTTTTTT CASSPRQGPNEKLFF
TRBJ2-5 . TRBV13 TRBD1 TGTGCCAGCAGCTTAGGAGGGGGCGCGGAGACCCAGTACTTC CASSLGGGAETQYF
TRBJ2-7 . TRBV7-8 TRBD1 TGTGCCAGCAGCTGGATTTTGGGGGAACAGGGGGCGGGATACGAGCAGTACTTC CASSWILGEQGAGYEQYF
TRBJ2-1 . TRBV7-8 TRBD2 TGTGCCAGCAGCATACTAGCGGGACTGTACAATGAGCAGTTCTTC CASSILAGLYNEQFF
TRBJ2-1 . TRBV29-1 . TGCAGCGTTGTAGGGATAGCGGACAGCTCCTACAATGAGCAGTTCTTC CSVVGIADSSYNEQFF
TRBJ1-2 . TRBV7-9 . TGTGCCAGCAGTCACCCACTGGGGCCGCTCTATGGCTACACCTTC CASSHPLGPLYGYTF
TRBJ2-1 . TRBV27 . TGTGCCAGCAGTTTGGATGGGGGCTCCTACAATGAGCAGTTCTTC CASSLDGGSYNEQFF
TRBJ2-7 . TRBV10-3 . TGTGCCATCAGTGAGGGGGAGGCCATGCAGTACTTC CAISEGEAMQYF
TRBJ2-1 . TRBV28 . TGTGCCAGCAGCCCAATAGAGAATGAGCAGTTCTTC CASSPIENEQFF
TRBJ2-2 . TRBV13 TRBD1 TGTGCCAGCAGCCACGGCTGGGGACAGGGATTTACCGGGGAGCTGTTTTTT CASSHGWGQGFTGELFF
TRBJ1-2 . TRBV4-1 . TGCGCCAGCAGCCAAGATAGGCCAGGGTCCCTTACTGGCTATGGCTACACCTTC CASSQDRPGSLTGYGYTF
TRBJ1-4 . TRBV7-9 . TGTGCCAGCAGCTTAGCCCGGGCCGGGGAAAAACTGTTTTTT CASSLARAGEKLFF
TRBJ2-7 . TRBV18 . TGTGCCAGCTCACCACAAGGACCAGGGACAAGGGAGATCGAGCAGTACTTC CASSPQGPGTREIEQYF
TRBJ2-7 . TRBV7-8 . TGTGCCAGCAGCTTAGGTACGCAGGGACTCTACGAGCAGTACTTC CASSLGTQGLYEQYF
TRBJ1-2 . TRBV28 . TGTGCCAGCGGCGAACGCTATGGCTACACCTTC CASGERYGYTF
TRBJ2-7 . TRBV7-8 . TGTGCCAGCAGCTTTTCTCGGGGCAGCTCCTACGAGCAGTACTTC CASSFSRGSSYEQYF